In this sample, the clone carrying this T cell receptor beta chain turned up a few times. The data stem from a study of blood T cell repertoires in COVID-19. Turning to the study itself: The United States, Italy and Spain supplied acute and convalescent COVID-19 samples.

This CDR3 region has 17 residues. Germline V gives CDR1 SGHAT, CDR2 FQNNGV. Germline trimming cut 2 bases from V and 6 bases from J; bases unmatched to any gene: 12. Original data processing: Reference gene primer amplification in the assay estimated nucleated cell counts. Some clones are missing from TCRdb's copy, which holds only in-frame ones; the method was immunoSEQ multiplex PCR. D and trimming come from the DNA, and the V and J calls and clone size come from that table. The table shows almost 250,000 clones, with roughly 85% occurring only once. The source is a woman aged 50 to 60 with acute COVID-19. V and J are TRBV11-2 and TRBJ1-5; 8 bases map to TRBD1. The specimen sequenced was PBMCs or T cells enriched from blood (not recorded which). CDR3 DNA sequence: TGTGCCAGCAGCTTACATCCGGACAGGGTTCGAGGTCAGCCCCAGCATTTT. Protein sequence: CASSLHPDRVRGQPQHF.